These T cell receptor beta chains were read from a single sample in a study of blood T cell repertoires in COVID-19. TCRdb's copy holds only in-frame clones and misses some; the assay was immunoSEQ multiplex PCR. The profile shows 300,000 to 450,000 clones, about 90% of them singletons. Sequenced: PBMCs or T cells enriched from blood (not recorded which). The receptors derive from a woman younger than 45 who had been exposed to COVID-19. Each CDR3 is given with its conserved first and last residue. Fields, in order: J gene, V gene, D gene, clone size, CDR3 DNA, CDR3 protein. D genes are given only for firm matches. The size entry is marked missing in some rows and otherwise reads once, few, many or a size class.

TRBJ2-1,TRBV7-8,TRBD1,-,TGTGCCAGCAGCAAGACAGGGGGGAAAAACAATGAGCAGTTCTTC,CASSKTGGKNNEQFF
TRBJ2-7,TRBV9,TRBD1,-,TGTGCCAGCAGCGTGACAGGGATGAGCTCCTACGAGCAGTACTTC,CASSVTGMSSYEQYF
TRBJ2-5,TRBV28,TRBD1,-,TGTGCCAGCAGTTTACCCCGACAGGGGCAAGGGGAGACCCAGTACTTC,CASSLPRQGQGETQYF
TRBJ1-2,TRBV7-2,-,-,TGTGCCAGCAGCTTAGGAGAGGGTAGGCAGTATGGCTACACCTTC,CASSLGEGRQYGYTF
TRBJ1-5,TRBV7-3,-,-,TGTGCCAGCAGCTTCGAGGGAATGGAACAGCCCCAGCATTTT,CASSFEGMEQPQHF
TRBJ1-2,TRBV2,-,once,TGTGCCAGCAGCGCAGGGGTAGGGAACTATGGCTACACCTTC,CASSAGVGNYGYTF
TRBJ2-1,TRBV30,-,-,TGTGCCTGGAGTGTATCGTCGGGAGTCGTGGGGAATGAGCAGTTCTTC,CAWSVSSGVVGNEQFF
TRBJ1-1,TRBV5-1,-,-,TGCGCCAGCAGCTTGAATTTCGAGGGCACTGAAGCTTTCTTT,CASSLNFEGTEAFF
TRBJ2-3,TRBV5-1,-,-,TGCGCCAGCAGCCCGGGACACTCTGGAGATACGCAGTATTTT,CASSPGHSGDTQYF
TRBJ2-7,TRBV5-6,-,once,TGTGCCAGCAGCGGTGGAGTATTTGGCTACGAGCAGTACTTC,CASSGGVFGYEQYF
TRBJ1-1,TRBV5-4,-,-,TGTGCCAGCAGCTTGGCTGACAGAAGACCCATGAACACTGAAGCTTTCTTT,CASSLADRRPMNTEAFF
TRBJ2-3,TRBV4-1,-,few,TGCGCCAGCAGCCAAGATTCGCTATACACAGATACGCAGTATTTT,CASSQDSLYTDTQYF
TRBJ2-7,TRBV5-1,TRBD1,once,TGCGCCAGCAGCTCATCGGGACAGTCCTACGAGCAGTACTTC,CASSSSGQSYEQYF
TRBJ2-3,TRBV18,-,-,TGTGCCAGCTCACCGCCGCCAGGTAGCACAGATACGCAGTATTTT,CASSPPPGSTDTQYF
TRBJ1-5,TRBV2,-,-,TGTGCCAGCAGTGAAGCTGGTCGGAGTCAGCCCCAGCATTTT,CASSEAGRSQPQHF
TRBJ1-5,TRBV7-9,TRBD1,few,TGTGCCAGCGGCTCGACAGGGGGGAATCAGCCCCAGCATTTT,CASGSTGGNQPQHF
TRBJ2-5,TRBV7-9,TRBD1,-,TGTGCCAGCAGCCCAACCGGGACAGAAGAGATCCAGTACTTC,CASSPTGTEEIQYF
TRBJ2-3,TRBV7-3,-,-,TGTGCCAGCAGCTTAGGACAGCGTAGCACAGATACGCAGTATTTT,CASSLGQRSTDTQYF
TRBJ2-5,TRBV11-2,TRBD2,-,TGTGCCAGCAGCTTAGGACTAGCAGAGGAGACCCAGTACTTC,CASSLGLAEETQYF
TRBJ2-7,TRBV7-9,TRBD2,-,TGTGCCAGCAGCCCCTCCGGGACTAGCGCGCGATCCTACGAGCAGTACTTC,CASSPSGTSARSYEQYF
TRBJ2-1,TRBV28,-,-,TGTGCCAGCAGTTTGAATGGCGGAGGAAATGAGCAGTTCTTC,CASSLNGGGNEQFF
TRBJ1-4,TRBV20-1,-,-,TGCAGTGCTAGTGGGCACAGGACAAATAATGAAAAACTGTTTTTT,CSASGHRTNNEKLFF
TRBJ2-7,TRBV5-1,TRBD2,-,TGCGCCAGCAGCCCGTACGGGACTAGCGGGAGCTACTCCTACGAGCAGTACTTC,CASSPYGTSGSYSYEQYF
TRBJ1-1,TRBV7-3,TRBD1,-,TGTGCCAGCAGCGCCAGACAGGGGAACACTGAAGCTTTCTTT,CASSARQGNTEAFF
TRBJ2-3,TRBV7-9,TRBD2,-,TGTGCCAGCAGCTCGCCGGGACTAGCATACACAGATACGCAGTATTTT,CASSSPGLAYTDTQYF
TRBJ1-5,TRBV6-5,-,-,TGTGCCAGCAATCAAATCAATAGCAATCAGCCCCAGCATTTT,CASNQINSNQPQHF
TRBJ1-5,TRBV19,-,-,TGTGCCAGTATGGGAGACAATCAGCCCCAGCATTTT,CASMGDNQPQHF
TRBJ2-2,TRBV18,-,-,TGTGCCAGCTCGGACAGCTATACTAACACCGGGGAGCTGTTTTTT,CASSDSYTNTGELFF
TRBJ2-7,TRBV13,TRBD1,-,TGTGCCAGCAGCTCCCCGACAGGGGCGGGCTACGAGCAGTACTTC,CASSSPTGAGYEQYF
TRBJ1-4,TRBV5-1,-,-,TGCGCCAGCAGCGGAACAGGGAACCCAACTAATGAAAAACTGTTTTTT,CASSGTGNPTNEKLFF
TRBJ2-5,TRBV9,-,-,TGTGCCAGCAGCGCCAGGGTGCTGGAGACCCAGTACTTC,CASSARVLETQYF
TRBJ1-4,TRBV24-1,-,few,TGTGCCACCAGTGACCCGGGGGGAGAGAATGAAAAACTGTTTTTT,CATSDPGGENEKLFF
TRBJ2-7,TRBV19,-,-,TGTGCCAGTAGTCCCAACACCTACGAGCAGTACTTC,CASSPNTYEQYF
TRBJ1-5,TRBV27,-,-,TGTGCCAGCAGTTTAGCCAGGAATCAGCCCCAGCATTTT,CASSLARNQPQHF
TRBJ2-7,TRBV12-5,TRBD1,once,TGTGCTAGTGGTTGGGACAGGGGGCGGTACTTC,CASGWDRGRYF
TRBJ2-5,TRBV9,TRBD1,-,TGTGCCAGCAGCGTCGGGACAGGGGGCGTCGAGACCCAGTACTTC,CASSVGTGGVETQYF
TRBJ1-2,TRBV5-1,-,-,TGCGCCAGCAGCTTGAAGGAGCACTATGGCTACACCTTC,CASSLKEHYGYTF
TRBJ2-3,TRBV28,TRBD2,once,TGTGCCAGCAGTAAGGGGACTAGCGGGAGGGAAAGAACAGATACGCAGTATTTT,CASSKGTSGRERTDTQYF
TRBJ1-1,TRBV27,-,-,TGTGCCAGCACGGAGGGCCTGAACACTGAAGCTTTCTTT,CASTEGLNTEAFF
TRBJ1-1,TRBV14,-,-,TGTGCCAGCAGCTTGGGCCCTTACACTGAAGCTTTCTTT,CASSLGPYTEAFF
TRBJ1-4,TRBV5-8,TRBD1,-,TGTGCCAGCAGCTCGACAGGGCTAGCTAATGAAAAACTGTTTTTT,CASSSTGLANEKLFF
TRBJ2-5,TRBV18,TRBD1,once,TGTGCCAGCTCACCACGGACAGGGGTCTCACAAGAGACCCAGTACTTC,CASSPRTGVSQETQYF
TRBJ1-5,TRBV19,TRBD1,-,TGTGCCAGTAGAGTGCTACAGGGGGCGAGGTCGGGCGGCCAGCCCCAGCATTTT,CASRVLQGARSGGQPQHF
TRBJ1-3,TRBV28,-,few,TGTGCCAGCAGACCCGGGACATCAAGAAACACCATATATTTT,CASRPGTSRNTIYF
TRBJ1-2,TRBV28,-,once,TGTGCCAGCAGTTTATCAGGGTCGGGCTATGGCTACACCTTC,CASSLSGSGYGYTF